The 5 T cell receptor beta chains below come from one sample, sequenced in a study of tumor and adjacent non-tumor tissue in lung cancer (dated 2018 in TCRdb). RNA was isolated from bulk unsorted tissue, and RNA quality was assessed with a NanoDrop ND-1000 and an Agilent 2100. The normal lung samples consisted of distant non-tumor tissue collected more than 3 cm from the tumor edge. The library was built by means of multiplex PCR. This sample was sequenced with an Illumina HiSeq 2500. TCRbeta libraries were built by three rounds of nested PCR using primers (Table S4), following protocols modified from ARM-PCR. TCRdb ran its own pipeline on the public reads, namely fastp trimming at Q25 and MiXCR clone calling, and kept in-frame beta chains. Merged by CDR3 protein, the rows form single entries marked with the most common genes and DNA. Recorded for this sample are some 51,000 distinct CDR3 sequences; 60% to 65% of them occurred a single time. The ten biggest clones cover 30% of the sample.

The sample comprised distant non-tumor lung tissue. The receptor set was obtained from a woman in her seventies with non-small cell lung cancer.

Ten or more counts support this clonotype. V gene TRBV5-1 combines with J gene TRBJ2-2, with D tentatively TRBD1 or TRBD2 (5 bases each). This CDR3 is 13 amino acids long. CDR1 is SGHRS, CDR2 YFSETQ, per germline. The ends were cut back, 3 bases at V and 9 bases at J, with 12 bases in the middle. Here the CDR3 DNA reads TGCGCCAGCAGCTGGGACGGCGACCGGGAGCTGTTTTTT. Its protein product is CASSWDGDRELFF.

This clonotype has a handful of counts. This may arise from a read error, as a much more abundant clone is one base away. The V call is TRBV30, the J call TRBJ1-2; D not resolved. Germline V CDR1 and CDR2: GTSNPN, SVGIG (reference sequence). Trimming removed 8 bases at V and 0 bases at J, with 16 bases between. The CDR3 has 14 amino acids. The CDR3 sequence is CAGPQRVANYGYTF. As DNA, the CDR3 is TGTGCCGGCCCGCAGAGGGTGGCTAACTATGGCTACACCTTC.

This clonotype was counted at least ten times. This sequence joins TRBV6-5 and TRBJ1-6; 7 bases fit TRBD1. Germline V gives CDR1 MNHEY, CDR2 SVGAGI. This CDR3 is built from 17 residues. The junction had 6 bases not matched to a gene; V was cut back by 1 base and J by 3 bases. This CDR3 is CASSYFPSGGYNSPLHF. DNA of the CDR3: TGTGCCAGCAGTTACTTCCCCTCAGGGGGCTATAATTCACCCCTCCACTTT.

The gene calls are TRBV19 and TRBJ2-3; D gene ambiguous. The CDR3 loop spans 15 amino acids. Trimming took off 0 bases at V and 0 bases at J, with 7 bases between the two ends. Germline assignment: CDR1 LNHDA and CDR2 SQIVND (reference sequence). The CDR3 region is CASSIESSSTDTQYF. The DNA for the CDR3 is TGTGCCAGTAGTATAGAGAGTTCTAGCACAGATACGCAGTATTTT.

Worth noting for this clonotype: The junction departs from the called germline gene at one end, perhaps through a read error. The rearrangement links TRBV10-3 to TRBJ2-7, with TRBD2 matching over 8 bases. Germline CDR1 reads ENHRY; CDR2 reads SYGVKD. CDR3 length equals 15 residues. CDR3 sequence: CAISEGTRVSYDQYF. The CDR3 nucleotides read TGTGCCATCAGTGAGGGGACTAGAGTTTCCTACGATCAGTACTTC.